Following are 23 T cell receptor beta chains from one sample sequenced in a study of CD8 T cells in Susac syndrome. After extraction with the RNeasy kit, roughly 0.5 to 1 ug of the RNA was reverse transcribed using random hexamers. TCRdb recomputed calls from the immunoSEQ multiplex PCR reads with MiXCR, one row per CDR3 protein. Among about 300,000 distinct CDR3 sequences, approximately 89% were seen once, and the ten largest hold around 0.18%. The sequencing sample was made of CD8+ T cells from PBMCs. The receptors here all came from a human donor with multiple sclerosis.

The rearrangement uses TRBV4-3 and TRBJ1-6; 7 nucleotides agree with TRBD1. The V segment lost 2 bases and the J segment 5 bases; nucleotides outside the gene matches: 3. CDR1 LGHNA and CDR2 YSLEER come from the germline V gene. The CDR3 sequence is 15 residues long. This chain's CDR3 is CASSQRDSNNSPLHF. The CDR3 nucleotides are TGCGCCAGCAGCCAACGGGACAGCAATAATTCACCCCTCCACTTT.

The genes are TRBV29-1 and TRBJ2-7; no clear D gene. Looked up from germline, CDR1 is SQVTM and CDR2 is ANQGSEA. The CDR3 spans 12 residues. Deletions cut 0 bases from V and 3 bases from J, with 6 bases between. For the CDR3, the DNA is TGCAGCGTTGAAGAAGACGGCTACGAGCAGTACTTC. This encodes CSVEEDGYEQYF.

The CDR3 nucleotides are TGTGCCACACAAACGGGCAGCACTGAAGCTTTCTTT. Protein: CATQTGSTEAFF. The gene calls are TRBV10-3 and TRBJ1-1; no clear D gene. Per germline, CDR1 ENHRY and CDR2 SYGVKD. The CDR3 contains 12 residues. V lost 10 bases and J lost 4, with 13 bases in between.

The V and J genes are TRBV7-9 and TRBJ2-7, with 8 positions matching TRBD1. Germline CDR1 SEHNR, CDR2 FQNEAQ (reference sequence). The CDR3 spans 15 residues. The J segment lost 3 bases and the V segment lost 7 bases, leaving 11 bases of the junction unmatched. As DNA, the CDR3 is TGTGCCAGCACCCAGGGGACAGGACGATTCTACGAGCAGTACTTC. It yields the protein CASTQGTGRFYEQYF.

The chain joins TRBV29-1 to TRBJ2-7; D tentatively fits TRBD1 or TRBD2 (5 bases each). V lost 1 base, J lost 3 bases, and 13 bases lay in between. CDR1 SQVTM and CDR2 ANQGSEA come from the germline V gene. The CDR3 runs to 14 residues. For the CDR3, the DNA is TGCAGCGTTGAAGTACCAGGGACCGACTACGAGCAGTACTTC. Translated: CSVEVPGTDYEQYF.

This chain joins TRBV4-3 and TRBJ2-1; 8 nucleotides line up with TRBD1. The length of the CDR3 is 15 residues. The V and J ends lost 3 bases and 9 bases, in that order; junction bases with no gene match: 10. The V gene's germline CDR1 is LGHNA and CDR2 YSLEER. CDR3 protein: CASSQAGQGEGEQFF. CDR3 nucleotides: TGCGCCAGCAGCCAGGCTGGACAGGGTGAGGGTGAGCAGTTCTTC.

This chain uses TRBV9 with TRBJ2-7; D remains unclear. The CDR3 runs to 15 residues. V was clipped by 2 bases and J by 2 bases, with 14 bases between them. CDR1 SGDLS and CDR2 YYNGEE come from the germline V gene. This CDR3 reads CASSVGDFETYEQYF. The DNA for the CDR3 is TGTGCCAGCAGCGTCGGTGACTTCGAAACCTACGAGCAGTACTTC.

The chain is built from TRBV4-3 and TRBJ2-7; possible D gene TRBD1, 5 bases. CDR3 length: 16 residues. Trimming left V 2 bases short and J 3 bases short, with 17 bases between. Germline CDR1 is LGHNA and CDR2 is YSLEER. The CDR3, as DNA: TGCGCCAGCAGCCAAAGTCACAGGTCCACTCTCTACGAGCAGTACTTC. Translated: CASSQSHRSTLYEQYF.

The chain uses TRBV20-1 and TRBJ2-5; D gene unclear. Trimming removed 0 bases from V and 4 bases from J, with 18 bases in between. The CDR3 covers 16 residues. Per the germline V gene, CDR1 is DFQATT and CDR2 is SNEGSKA (reference sequence). Written as DNA, the CDR3 is TGCAGTGCTAGAGATCTTAATAGTAACTCTCCAGAGACCCAGTACTTC. It translates to CSARDLNSNSPETQYF.

This rearrangement joins TRBV7-9 to TRBJ2-7; D call uncertain. CDR3 size: 14 residues. Germline-derived CDR1 and CDR2 are SEHNR and FQNEAQ (reference sequence). V lost 1 base and J lost 5, with 12 bases in between. CDR3 nucleotides: TGTGCCAGCAGCTTAGAGGGAAATAACCACGAGCAGTACTTC. Amino acid sequence: CASSLEGNNHEQYF.

The chain couples TRBV29-1 to TRBJ1-1, with D possibly matching TRBD1 (6 bases). This CDR3 comprises 13 residues. The V gene's germline CDR1 is SQVTM and CDR2 ANQGSEA. CDR3 loop: CTIRQAWNTEAFF. The DNA for the CDR3 is TGCACCATTCGACAGGCCTGGAACACTGAAGCTTTCTTT. The whole variable domain, filled in from reference TRBV29-1 and TRBJ1-1, reads SAVISQKPSRDICQRGTSLTIQCQVDSQVTMMFWYRQQPGQSLTLIATANQGSEATYESGFVIDKFPISRPNLTFSTLTVSNMSPEDSSIYLCTIRQAWNTEAFFGQGTRLTVV.

V and J are TRBV27 and TRBJ1-1; D unresolved. V lost 2 bases and J lost 1, with 14 bases in between. There are 16 residues in the CDR3. The germline V gene encodes CDR1 MNHEY and CDR2 SMNVEV (reference sequence). The CDR3 region is CASSLLGFAGNTEAFF. Written as DNA, the CDR3 is TGTGCCAGCAGTTTACTGGGGTTTGCTGGGAACACTGAAGCTTTCTTT.

J is TRBJ2-1 and V is TRBV3-1; D not resolved. The CDR3 covers 16 residues. The ends were cut back, 2 bases at V and 0 bases at J, with 11 bases in the middle. Germline assignment: CDR1 LGHDT and CDR2 YNNKEL (reference sequence). CDR3 nucleotides: TGTGCCAGCAGCCAACCAGCAATTTTCTCCTACAATGAGCAGTTCTTC. This sequence encodes CASSQPAIFSYNEQFF.

V is TRBV2 and J is TRBJ2-7; the match to TRBD1 covers 8 bases. Germline V gene sequence: CDR1 SNHLY, CDR2 FYNNEI. The CDR3 extends over 17 amino acids. The trim removed 6 bases at V and 3 bases at J, leaving 16 bases unmatched. CDR3 loop: CASSEGVGTGQHYEQYF. The CDR3 DNA sequence: TGTGCCAGCAGCGAGGGTGTAGGGACAGGACAACACTACGAGCAGTACTTC.

V is TRBV20-1 and J is TRBJ2-7; perhaps D is TRBD1 or TRBD2 (5 bases each). The V and J ends lost 1 base and 6 bases respectively, with 10 bases between them. This CDR3 is 12 amino acids long. Germline values: CDR1 DFQATT, CDR2 SNEGSKA (reference sequence). The CDR3 region is CSARVSGPEQYF. The CDR3 DNA follows: TGCAGTGCTAGAGTATCGGGGCCCGAGCAGTACTTC.

The genes are TRBV5-4 and TRBJ2-5; maybe TRBD1 (6 bases). This CDR3 contains 16 residues. V dropped 1 base and J dropped 2 bases, with 15 bases sitting between them. CDR1 and CDR2 (germline): SGHNT, YYREEE (reference sequence). As DNA, the CDR3 is TGTGCCAGCAGCTTGAGTCCCCTAGGACAGCAAGAGACCCAGTACTTC. This translates into CASSLSPLGQQETQYF.

This sequence joins TRBV7-3 and TRBJ2-2; D is ambiguous. The CDR3 has 16 residues. V was clipped by 1 base and J by 8 bases, with 17 bases between them. Germline V gives CDR1 SGHTA, CDR2 FQGTGA. The CDR3 nucleotides read TGTGCCAGCAGCTTAATTCATGGGTTTCCTACAGGGGAGCTGTTTTTT. Translated, it gives CASSLIHGFPTGELFF.

This chain connects TRBV7-2 to TRBJ2-7; no definite D call. The CDR3 is made up of 15 amino acids. CDR1 SGHTA and CDR2 FQGNSA come from the germline V gene. The V end lost 3 bases, the J end lost 1 base, and 13 bases lay between the germline ends. The CDR3 sequence is CASSFQAWDSYEQYF. Written as DNA, the CDR3 is TGTGCCAGCAGCTTCCAGGCATGGGATTCCTACGAGCAGTACTTC. Looking up the rest from reference TRBV7-2 and TRBJ2-7 gives the full variable domain: GAGVSQSPSNKVTEKGKDVELRCDPISGHTALYWYRQSLGQGLEFLIYFQGNSAPDKSGLPSDRFSAERTGGSVSTLTIQRTQQEDSAVYLCASSFQAWDSYEQYFGPGTRLTVT.

The rearrangement uses TRBV7-8 and TRBJ1-3; D is unresolved. V lost 1 base and J 0 bases, leaving 7 bases between the germline ends. Germline loops: CDR1 SGHVS, CDR2 FQNEAQ. The CDR3 has 15 amino acids. The CDR3 DNA follows: TGTGCCAGCAGCTTAGGGGCCAGCTCTGGAAACACCATATATTTT. It yields the protein CASSLGASSGNTIYF.

The chain couples TRBV9 to TRBJ1-1; unclear D gene. Trimming took 0 bases from V and 2 from J, leaving 11 bases between them. CDR1 SGDLS and CDR2 YYNGEE come from the germline V gene. The CDR3 has 15 amino acids. In nucleotides, the CDR3 is TGTGCCAGCAGCGTAGTTGAGGTACTAAACACTGAAGCTTTCTTT. This codes for CASSVVEVLNTEAFF.

The chain carries TRBV3-1 and TRBJ2-5; D tentatively fits TRBD1 or TRBD2 (6 bases each). The germline gives CDR1 LGHDT, CDR2 YNNKEL (reference sequence). V was cut by 0 bases and J by 1 base, with 9 bases left in between. This CDR3 comprises 15 residues. The CDR3 sequence is CASSQDRGVQETQYF. Written as DNA, the CDR3 is TGTGCCAGCAGCCAAGATAGGGGGGTCCAAGAGACCCAGTACTTC.

This clonotype was observed a handful of times. This chain uses TRBV29-1 with TRBJ2-7; 7 bases are shared with TRBD2. The junction had 4 bases not matched to a gene; V was cut back by 6 bases and J by 2 bases. The germline V gene has CDR1 SQVTM and CDR2 ANQGSEA. The CDR3 is 12 residues long. The CDR3 DNA is TGCAGCGTGACAGCGGGACCCTACGAGCAGTACTTC. This sequence encodes CSVTAGPYEQYF.

The chain combines TRBV29-1 with TRBJ2-4; D remains ambiguous. The V end was cut by 6 bases, the J end by 6 bases, with 15 bases between. The germline V gene has CDR1 SQVTM and CDR2 ANQGSEA. The CDR3 covers 13 residues. CDR3 bases: TGCAGCGTGGCCTCCATCGATCTAAACATTCAGTACTTC. Translation gives CSVASIDLNIQYF.